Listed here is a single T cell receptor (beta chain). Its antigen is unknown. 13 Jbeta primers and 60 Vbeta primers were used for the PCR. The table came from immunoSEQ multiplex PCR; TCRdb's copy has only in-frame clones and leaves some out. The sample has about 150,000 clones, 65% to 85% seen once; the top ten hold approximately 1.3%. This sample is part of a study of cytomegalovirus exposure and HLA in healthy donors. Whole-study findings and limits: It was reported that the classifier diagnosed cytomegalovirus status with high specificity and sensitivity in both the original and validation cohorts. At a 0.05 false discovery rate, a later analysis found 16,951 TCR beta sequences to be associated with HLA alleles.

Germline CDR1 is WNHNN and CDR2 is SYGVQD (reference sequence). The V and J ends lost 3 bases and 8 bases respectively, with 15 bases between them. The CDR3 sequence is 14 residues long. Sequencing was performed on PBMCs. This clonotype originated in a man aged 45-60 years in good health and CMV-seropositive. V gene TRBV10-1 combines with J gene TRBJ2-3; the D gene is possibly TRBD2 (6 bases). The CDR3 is CASSDQTSFGTQYF. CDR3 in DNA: TGCGCCAGCAGTGATCAGACTAGTTTTGGTACGCAGTATTTT.